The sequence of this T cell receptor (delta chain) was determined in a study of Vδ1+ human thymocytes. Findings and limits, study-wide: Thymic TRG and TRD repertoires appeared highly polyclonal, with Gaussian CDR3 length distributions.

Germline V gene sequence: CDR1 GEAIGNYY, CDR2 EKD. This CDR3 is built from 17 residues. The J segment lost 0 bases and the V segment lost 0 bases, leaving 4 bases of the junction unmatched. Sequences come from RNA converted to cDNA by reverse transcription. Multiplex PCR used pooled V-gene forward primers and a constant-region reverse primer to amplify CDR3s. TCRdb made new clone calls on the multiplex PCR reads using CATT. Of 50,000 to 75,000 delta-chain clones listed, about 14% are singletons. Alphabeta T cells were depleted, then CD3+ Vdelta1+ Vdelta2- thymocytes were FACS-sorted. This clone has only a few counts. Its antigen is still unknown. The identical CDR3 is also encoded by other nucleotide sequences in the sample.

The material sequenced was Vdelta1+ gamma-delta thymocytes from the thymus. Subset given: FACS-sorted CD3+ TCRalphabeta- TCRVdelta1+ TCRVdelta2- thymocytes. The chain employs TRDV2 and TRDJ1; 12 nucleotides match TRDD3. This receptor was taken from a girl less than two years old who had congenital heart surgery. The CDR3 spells CACDTLLGDTYTDKLIF. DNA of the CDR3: TGTGCCTGTGACACCTTACTGGGGGATACCTACACCGATAAACTCATCTTT.